This TCR beta chain was obtained from a study of T cell repertoires in cytomegalovirus infection. Background on the study: Public TCR beta signatures provided an indication of both CMV infection and a matching HLA type. Notes on the study in general: Summed public TCR beta family frequency identified CMV carriers bearing the relevant HLA. HLA-C-restricted CMV-specific TCR beta clonotypes were dominant in the ex vivo response.

This clonotype was counted once. Antigen: not known. The germline CDR1 and CDR2 sequences are MDHEN and SYDVKM. The length of the CDR3 is 13 residues. The V segment lost 6 bases and the J segment 7 bases; nucleotides outside the gene matches: 6. A single record per CDR3 protein comes from TCRdb applying MiXCR to the reads. The sample includes about 740,000 distinct CDR3 sequences, 35% of them seen just once. The sequencing sample was made of PBMCs. This sequence joins TRBV28 and TRBJ2-7; TRBD1 agrees at 10 bases. The receptor's source is a human donor in good health (CMV status not recorded). Some clones in this sample may be carry-over from other donors' samples. For the CDR3, the DNA is TGTGCCAGCAGGGGACAGGGGTCGTGGGAGCAGTACTTC. Protein sequence: CASRGQGSWEQYF.